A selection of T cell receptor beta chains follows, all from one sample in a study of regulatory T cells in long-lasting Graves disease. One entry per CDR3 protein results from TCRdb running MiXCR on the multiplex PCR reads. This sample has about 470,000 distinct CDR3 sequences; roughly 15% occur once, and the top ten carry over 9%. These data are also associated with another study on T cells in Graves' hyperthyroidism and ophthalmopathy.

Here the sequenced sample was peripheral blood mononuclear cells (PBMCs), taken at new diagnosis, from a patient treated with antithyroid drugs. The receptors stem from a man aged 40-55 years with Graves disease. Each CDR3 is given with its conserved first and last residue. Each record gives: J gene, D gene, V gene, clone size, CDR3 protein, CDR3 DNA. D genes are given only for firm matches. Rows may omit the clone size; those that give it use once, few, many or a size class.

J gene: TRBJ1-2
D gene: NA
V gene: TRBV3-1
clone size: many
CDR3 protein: CASSQDRDYLNYFGYTF
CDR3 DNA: TGTGCCAGCAGCCAAGATCGGGATTACCTGAACTATTTTGGCTACACCTTC

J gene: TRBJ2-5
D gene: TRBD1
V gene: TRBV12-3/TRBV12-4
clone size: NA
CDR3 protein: CASSRGTGGETQYF
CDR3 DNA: TGTGCCAGCTCCCGGGGGACAGGGGGAGAGACCCAGTACTTC

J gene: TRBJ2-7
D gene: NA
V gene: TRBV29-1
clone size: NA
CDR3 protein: CSVETPSASSYEQYF
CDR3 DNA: TGCAGCGTTGAAACCCCCAGCGCGAGCTCCTACGAGCAGTACTTC

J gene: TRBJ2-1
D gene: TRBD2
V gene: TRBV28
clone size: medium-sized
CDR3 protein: CASSSLSGIENNEQFF
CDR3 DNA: TGTGCCAGCAGTTCTCTCAGCGGGATTGAAAATAATGAGCAGTTCTTC

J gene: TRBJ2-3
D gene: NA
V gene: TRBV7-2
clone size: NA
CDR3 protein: CASRGRTDTQYF
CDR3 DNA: TGTGCCAGCAGGGGCCGCACAGATACGCAGTATTTT

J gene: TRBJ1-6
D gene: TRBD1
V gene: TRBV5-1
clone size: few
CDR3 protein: CASSSGGGSLHF
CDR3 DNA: TGCGCCAGCAGCTCAGGGGGCGGGTCCCTCCACTTT

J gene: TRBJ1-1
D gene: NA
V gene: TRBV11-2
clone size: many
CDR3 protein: CASSLQVTEAFF
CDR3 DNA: TGTGCCAGCAGCTTACAGGTCACTGAAGCTTTCTTT

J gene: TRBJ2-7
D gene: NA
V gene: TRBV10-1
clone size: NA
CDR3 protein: CASSPRDSAREASYEQYF
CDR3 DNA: TGCGCCAGCAGTCCCCGGGACAGCGCCCGGGAGGCGTCCTACGAGCAGTACTTC

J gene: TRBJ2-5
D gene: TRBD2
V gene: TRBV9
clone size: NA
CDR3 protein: CASSPRLAGGSETQYF
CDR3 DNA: TGTGCCAGCAGCCCTCGACTAGCGGGAGGGTCTGAGACCCAGTACTTC

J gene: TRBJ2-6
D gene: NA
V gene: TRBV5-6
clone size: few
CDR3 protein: CASSSRVPGANVLTF
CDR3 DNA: TGTGCCAGCAGCTCCAGGGTTCCTGGGGCCAACGTCCTGACTTTC

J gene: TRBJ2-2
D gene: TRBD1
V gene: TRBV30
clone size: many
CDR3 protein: CAWIHSDREAGELFF
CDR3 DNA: TGTGCCTGGATTCATTCGGACAGGGAGGCCGGGGAGCTGTTTTTT

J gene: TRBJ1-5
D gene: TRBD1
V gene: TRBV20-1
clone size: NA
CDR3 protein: CSARDSHRGGEQPQHF
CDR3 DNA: TGCAGTGCTAGAGATTCCCACAGGGGTGGGGAACAGCCCCAGCATTTT

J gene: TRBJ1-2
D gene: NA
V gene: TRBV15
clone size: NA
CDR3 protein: CATSRAPRYGYTF
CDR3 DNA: TGTGCCACCAGCAGAGCCCCTAGGTATGGCTACACCTTC

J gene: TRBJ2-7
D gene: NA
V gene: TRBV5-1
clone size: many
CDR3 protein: CASNRLGTNSYEQYF
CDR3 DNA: TGCGCCAGCAATCGTTTGGGGACAAACTCCTACGAGCAGTACTTC

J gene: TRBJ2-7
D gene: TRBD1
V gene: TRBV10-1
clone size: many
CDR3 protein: CASSPDRGEQYF
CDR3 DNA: TGCGCCAGCAGCCCAGACAGGGGTGAGCAGTACTTC

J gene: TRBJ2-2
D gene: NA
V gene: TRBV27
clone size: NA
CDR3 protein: CASSGGAAGELFF
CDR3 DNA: TGTGCCAGCAGTGGTGGGGCGGCCGGGGAGCTGTTTTTT

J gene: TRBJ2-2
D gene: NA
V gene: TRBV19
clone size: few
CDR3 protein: CASNSPGTQGLFF
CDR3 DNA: TGTGCCAGTAACAGCCCCGGGACTCAGGGGCTGTTTTTT

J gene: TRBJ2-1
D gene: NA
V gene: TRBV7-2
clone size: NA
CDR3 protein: CASSPPAGREQFF
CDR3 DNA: TGTGCCAGCAGCCCCCCGGCGGGGCGTGAGCAGTTCTTC

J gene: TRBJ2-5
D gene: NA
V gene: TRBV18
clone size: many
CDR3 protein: CASSRGQPKYQETQYF
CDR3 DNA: TGTGCCAGCTCGCGCGGACAGCCAAAGTATCAAGAGACCCAGTACTTC

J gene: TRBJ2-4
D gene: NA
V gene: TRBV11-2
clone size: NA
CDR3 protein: CASSLEQGLKNIQYF
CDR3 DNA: TGTGCCAGCAGCTTGGAACAGGGTTTAAAAAACATTCAGTACTTC

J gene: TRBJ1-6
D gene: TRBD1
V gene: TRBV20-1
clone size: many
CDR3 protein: CSARRSRTGDNSPLHF
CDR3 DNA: TGCAGTGCTAGACGAAGCCGGACAGGGGATAATTCACCCCTCCACTTT

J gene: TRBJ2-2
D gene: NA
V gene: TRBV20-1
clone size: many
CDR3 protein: CSARARNTGELFF
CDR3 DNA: TGCAGTGCTAGAGCCCGGAACACCGGGGAGCTGTTTTTT

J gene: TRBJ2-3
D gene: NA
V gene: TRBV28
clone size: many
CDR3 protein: CASSLGVTGSTDTQYF
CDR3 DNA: TGTGCCAGCAGTTTAGGTGTAACGGGTAGCACAGATACGCAGTATTTT

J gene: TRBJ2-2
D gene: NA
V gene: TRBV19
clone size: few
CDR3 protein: CASSRHGGARAGELFF
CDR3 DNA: TGTGCCAGTAGCCGCCACGGGGGAGCTCGTGCCGGGGAGCTGTTTTTT

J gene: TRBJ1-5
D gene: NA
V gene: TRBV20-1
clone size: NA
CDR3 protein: CSAGVGGFQPQHF
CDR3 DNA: TGCAGTGCTGGGGTGGGTGGTTTTCAGCCCCAGCATTTT

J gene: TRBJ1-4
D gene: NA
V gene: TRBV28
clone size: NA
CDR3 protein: CASADNRDEKLFF
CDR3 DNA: TGTGCCAGTGCCGATAACAGGGATGAAAAACTGTTTTTT

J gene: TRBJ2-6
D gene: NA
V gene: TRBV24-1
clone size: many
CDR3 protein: CATSDSGTGANVLTF
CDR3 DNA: TGTGCCACCAGTGATTCAGGGACTGGGGCCAACGTCCTGACTTTC

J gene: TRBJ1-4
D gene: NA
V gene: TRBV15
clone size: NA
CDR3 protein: CATSKELATNEKLFF
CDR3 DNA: TGTGCCACCAGCAAAGAACTCGCAACTAATGAAAAACTGTTTTTT

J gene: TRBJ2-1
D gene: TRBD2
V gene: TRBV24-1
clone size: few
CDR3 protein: CATSEISGRASTEQFF
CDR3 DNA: TGTGCCACCAGTGAGATTAGCGGGAGGGCCAGTACAGAGCAGTTCTTC

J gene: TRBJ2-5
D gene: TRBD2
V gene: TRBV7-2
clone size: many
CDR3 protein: CASSWTGLAGETQYF
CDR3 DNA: TGTGCCAGCAGCTGGACCGGACTAGCGGGGGAAACCCAGTACTTC

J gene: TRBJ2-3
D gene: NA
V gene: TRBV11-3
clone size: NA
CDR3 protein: CASSQLDQALADTQYF
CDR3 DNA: TGTGCCAGCAGCCAACTGGACCAAGCCCTTGCAGATACGCAGTATTTT

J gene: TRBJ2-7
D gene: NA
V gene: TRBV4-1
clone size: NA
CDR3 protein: CASSQDGGTSYEQYF
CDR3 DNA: TGCGCCAGCAGCCAAGACGGTGGGACGTCCTACGAGCAGTACTTC

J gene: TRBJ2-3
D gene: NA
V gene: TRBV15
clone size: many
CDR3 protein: CATSRQGSSTDTQYF
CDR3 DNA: TGTGCCACCAGCAGACAGGGATCTAGCACAGATACGCAGTATTTT

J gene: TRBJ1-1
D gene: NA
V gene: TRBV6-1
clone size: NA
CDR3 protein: CASIQLVGVSEAFF
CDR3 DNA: TGTGCCAGCATACAACTCGTAGGGGTCTCTGAAGCTTTCTTT

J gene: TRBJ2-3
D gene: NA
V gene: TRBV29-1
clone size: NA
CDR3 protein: CSVVRIVTDTQYF
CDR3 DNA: TGCAGCGTTGTAAGGATAGTCACAGATACGCAGTATTTT

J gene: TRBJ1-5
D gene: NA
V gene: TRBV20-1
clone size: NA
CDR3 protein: CSARALQGTQPQHF
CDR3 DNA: TGCAGTGCTAGAGCGCTCCAGGGGACTCAGCCCCAGCATTTT

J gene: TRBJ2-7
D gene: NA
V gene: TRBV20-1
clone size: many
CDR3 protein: CSARDPRAGSYEQYF
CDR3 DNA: TGCAGTGCTAGAGATCCTCGGGCGGGTTCCTACGAGCAGTACTTC

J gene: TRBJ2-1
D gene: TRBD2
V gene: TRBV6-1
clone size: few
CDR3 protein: CASRPSGRENEQFF
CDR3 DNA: TGTGCCAGCAGGCCTAGCGGGAGGGAAAATGAGCAGTTCTTC

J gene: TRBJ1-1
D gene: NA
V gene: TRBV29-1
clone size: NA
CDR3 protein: CSVELSPGTEAFF
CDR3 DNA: TGCAGCGTTGAGCTGTCGCCAGGCACTGAAGCTTTCTTT

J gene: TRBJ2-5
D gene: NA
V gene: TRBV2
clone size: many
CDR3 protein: CAKSGGDTSGSQYF
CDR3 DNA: TGTGCTAAGTCGGGCGGTGACACTTCAGGGTCCCAGTACTTC

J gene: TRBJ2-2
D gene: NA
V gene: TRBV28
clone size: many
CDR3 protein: CASNPGTIETGELFF
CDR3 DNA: TGTGCCAGCAACCCTGGGACGATCGAGACCGGGGAGCTGTTTTTT